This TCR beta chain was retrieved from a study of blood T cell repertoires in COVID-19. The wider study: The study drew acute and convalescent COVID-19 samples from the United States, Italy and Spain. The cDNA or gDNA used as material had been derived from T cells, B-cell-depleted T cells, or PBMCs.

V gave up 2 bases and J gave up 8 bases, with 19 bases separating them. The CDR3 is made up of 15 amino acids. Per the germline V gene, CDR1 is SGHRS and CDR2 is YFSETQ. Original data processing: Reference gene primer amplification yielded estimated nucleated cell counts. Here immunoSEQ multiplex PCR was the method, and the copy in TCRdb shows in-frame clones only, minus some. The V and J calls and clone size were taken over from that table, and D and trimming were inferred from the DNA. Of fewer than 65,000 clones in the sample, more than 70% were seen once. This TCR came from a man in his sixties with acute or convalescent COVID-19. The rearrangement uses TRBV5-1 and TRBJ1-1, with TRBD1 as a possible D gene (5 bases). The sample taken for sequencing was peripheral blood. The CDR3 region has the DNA TGCGCCAGCAGCTTATCAAGACAGTTAGGAGACGAAGCTTTCTTT. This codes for CASSLSRQLGDEAFF. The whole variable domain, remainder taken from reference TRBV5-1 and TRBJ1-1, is KAGVTQTPRYLIKTRGQQVTLSCSPISGHRSVSWYQQTPGQGLQFLFEYFSETQRNKGNFPGRFSGRQFSNSRSEMNVSTLELGDSALYLCASSLSRQLGDEAFFGQGTRLTVV.